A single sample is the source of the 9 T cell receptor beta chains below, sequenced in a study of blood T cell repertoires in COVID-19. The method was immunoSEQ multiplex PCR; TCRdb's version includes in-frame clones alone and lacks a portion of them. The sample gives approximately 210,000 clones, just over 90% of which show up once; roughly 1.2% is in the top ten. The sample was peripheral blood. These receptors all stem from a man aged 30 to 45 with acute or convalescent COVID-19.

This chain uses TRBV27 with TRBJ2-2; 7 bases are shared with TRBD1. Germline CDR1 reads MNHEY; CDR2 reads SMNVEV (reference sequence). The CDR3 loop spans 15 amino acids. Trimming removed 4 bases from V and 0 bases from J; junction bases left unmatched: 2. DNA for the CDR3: TGTGCCAGCAGTTGGGGGACAGCGAACACCGGGGAGCTGTTTTTT. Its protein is CASSWGTANTGELFF.

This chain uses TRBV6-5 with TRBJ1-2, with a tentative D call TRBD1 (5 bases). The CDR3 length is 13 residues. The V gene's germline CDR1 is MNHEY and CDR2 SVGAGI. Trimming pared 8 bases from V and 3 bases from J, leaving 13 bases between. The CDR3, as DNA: TGTGCCAGCCGAACGACGACAGACTATGGCTACACCTTC. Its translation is CASRTTTDYGYTF.

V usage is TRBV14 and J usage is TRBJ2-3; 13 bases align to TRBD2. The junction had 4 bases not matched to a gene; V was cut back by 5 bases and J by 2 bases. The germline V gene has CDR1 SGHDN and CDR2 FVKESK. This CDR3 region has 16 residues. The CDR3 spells CASSMGLAGNTDTQYF. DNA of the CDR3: TGTGCCAGCAGCATGGGACTAGCGGGGAACACAGATACGCAGTATTTT.

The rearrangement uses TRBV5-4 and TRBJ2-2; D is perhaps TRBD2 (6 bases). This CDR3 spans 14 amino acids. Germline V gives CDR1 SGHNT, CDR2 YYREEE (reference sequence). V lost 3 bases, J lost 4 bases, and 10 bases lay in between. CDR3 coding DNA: TGTGCCAGCAGCTGGGGGGTATCCACCGGGGAGCTGTTTTTT. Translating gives CASSWGVSTGELFF.

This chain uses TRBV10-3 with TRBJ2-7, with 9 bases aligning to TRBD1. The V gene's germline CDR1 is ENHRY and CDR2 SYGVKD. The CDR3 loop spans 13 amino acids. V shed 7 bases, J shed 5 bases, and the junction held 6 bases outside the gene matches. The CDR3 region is CAINSGTGNEQYF. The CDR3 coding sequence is TGTGCCATCAACTCCGGGACAGGGAACGAGCAGTACTTC.

This CDR3 is CASSHTRQGMNTEAFF. CDR3 in DNA: TGCGCCAGCAGCCATACACGACAGGGAATGAACACTGAAGCTTTCTTT. The chain employs TRBV4-1 and TRBJ1-1, with 7 bases that match TRBD1. V lost 3 bases to trimming and J lost 0 bases; unmatched junction nucleotides: 7. Per germline, CDR1 MGHRA and CDR2 YSYEKL. The CDR3 has 16 amino acids.

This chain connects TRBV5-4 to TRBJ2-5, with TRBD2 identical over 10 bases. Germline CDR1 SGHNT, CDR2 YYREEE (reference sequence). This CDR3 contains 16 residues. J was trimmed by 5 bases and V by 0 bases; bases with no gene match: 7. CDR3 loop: CASSLVPSGGLETQYF. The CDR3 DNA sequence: TGTGCCAGCAGCTTGGTCCCTAGCGGGGGCCTCGAGACCCAGTACTTC.

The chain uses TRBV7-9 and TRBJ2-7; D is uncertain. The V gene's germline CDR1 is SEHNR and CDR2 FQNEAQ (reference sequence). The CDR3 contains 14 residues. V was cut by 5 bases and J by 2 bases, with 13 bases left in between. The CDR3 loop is CASSPPGSPYEQYF. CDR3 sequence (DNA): TGTGCCAGCAGCCCCCCTGGCTCTCCCTACGAGCAGTACTTC.

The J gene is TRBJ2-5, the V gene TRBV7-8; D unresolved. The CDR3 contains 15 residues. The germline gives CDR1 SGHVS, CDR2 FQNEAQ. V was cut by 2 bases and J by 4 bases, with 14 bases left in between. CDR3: CASSLSNYLLETQYF. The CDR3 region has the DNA TGTGCCAGCAGCTTATCAAACTATTTGTTAGAGACCCAGTACTTC. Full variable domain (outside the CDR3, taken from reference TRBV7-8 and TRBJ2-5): GAGVSQSPRYKVAKRGQDVALRCDPISGHVSLFWYQQALGQGPEFLTYFQNEAQLDKSGLPSDRFFAERPEGSVSTLKIQRTQQEDSAVYLCASSLSNYLLETQYFGPGTRLLVL.